Included here is one T cell receptor (beta chain) sequence, with context. This sample was included in a study of T cells in women clearing cervical HPV infection. All participants had a single incident cervical HPV16 infection, and prevalent HPV16 infections were excluded. Repertoires were generated with immunoSEQ multiplex PCR, while TCRdb's copy carries only in-frame clones and drops some. This table lists tens of thousands of clones. The sample consisted of blood buffy coat. The source is a woman between 18 and 75 years old with a cervical HPV16 infection that either progressed to CIN3+ or cleared (not recorded which).

The CDR3 reads CASSFQGERETQYF. The DNA read from the CDR3 is TGTGCCAGCAGCTTTCAAGGGGAAAGGGAGACG. V is TRBV5-6 and J is TRBJ2-3; D assignment may be TRBD1 or TRBD2 (5 bases each). Read coverage stops 3 residues before the CDR3 terminus; the germline J gene supplies the remainder. Germline V gene sequence: CDR1 SGHDT, CDR2 YYEEEE. The CDR3 is 14 amino acids.